This record concerns one T cell receptor (beta chain) sequence. At the deep level, the assay was run. Each subset's genomic DNA was shared equally among a number of immunoSEQ plates. PCR replicates performed on unsorted PBMC used approximately 0.3 ug DNA, approximately 30,000 T cell genomes. Some clones are missing from TCRdb's copy, which holds only in-frame ones; the method was immunoSEQ multiplex PCR. The data show roughly 96,000 clones, with approximately 44% seen just once and approximately 15% held by the top ten. There are 13 residues in the CDR3. Germline V gene data show CDR1 as MDHEN and CDR2 as SYDVKM. V shed 8 bases and J shed 6 bases, with 14 bases lying between them. This sample was taken from a study of shared clonotypes between healthy human individuals.

The material sequenced was PBMCs. The V call is TRBV28, the J call TRBJ1-5; maybe TRBD1 (6 bases). The clonotype originates from a middle-aged woman in good health. Some clones in this sample may be carry-over from other donors' samples. The CDR3 reads CASDTGFPQPQHF. CDR3 DNA sequence: TGTGCCAGCGATACAGGGTTCCCTCAGCCCCAGCATTTT.